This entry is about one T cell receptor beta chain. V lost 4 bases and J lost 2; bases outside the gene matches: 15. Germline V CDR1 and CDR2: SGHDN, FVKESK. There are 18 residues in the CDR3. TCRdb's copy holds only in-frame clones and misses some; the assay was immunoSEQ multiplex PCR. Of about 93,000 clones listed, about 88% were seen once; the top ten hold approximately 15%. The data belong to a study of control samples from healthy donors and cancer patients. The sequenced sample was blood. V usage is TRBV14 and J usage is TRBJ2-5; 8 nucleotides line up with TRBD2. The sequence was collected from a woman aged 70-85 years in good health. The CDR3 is CASSPVEGVIAGQETQYF. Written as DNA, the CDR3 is TGTGCCAGCAGCCCAGTGGAGGGGGTGATAGCGGGGCAAGAGACCCAGTACTTC.